The 13 T cell receptor beta chains in this list originate from one sample, sequenced in a study of cytomegalovirus exposure and HLA in healthy donors. Both 60 Vbeta primers and 13 Jbeta primers went into the PCR. TCRdb's copy holds only in-frame clones and misses some; the assay was immunoSEQ multiplex PCR. Among about 130,000 clones listed, roughly 79% were seen once. Sequencing used PBMCs. Receptor source: a boy between 2 and 15 years old in good health and CMV-seronegative.

The genes are TRBV6-4 and TRBJ2-1, with 11 bases matching TRBD2. The germline V gene encodes CDR1 MRHNA and CDR2 SNTAGT. This CDR3 has 16 residues. V lost 3 bases and J lost 5; bases outside the gene matches: 6. Here the CDR3 reads CASSESASGGHNEQFF. DNA for the CDR3: TGTGCCAGCAGTGAGAGCGCTAGCGGGGGGCACAATGAGCAGTTCTTC.

V gene TRBV6-5 combines with J gene TRBJ2-5; TRBD1 is a possible D gene (6 bases). Trimming left V 1 base short and J 4 bases short, with 13 bases between. There are 15 residues in the CDR3. The V gene's germline CDR1 is MNHEY and CDR2 SVGAGI. Written as DNA, the CDR3 is TGTGCCAGCAGTTACTTTCAGGGGACGGGAGAGACCCAGTACTTC. It codes for CASSYFQGTGETQYF.

This chain links TRBV4-3 with TRBJ2-7; 9 positions match TRBD1. The trim removed 0 bases at V and 4 bases at J, leaving 7 bases unmatched. CDR3 length: 16 amino acids. Germline V gene sequence: CDR1 LGHNA, CDR2 YSLEER. The chain's CDR3 is CASSQESRGTGYEQYF. DNA of the CDR3: TGCGCCAGCAGCCAAGAATCGAGGGGGACAGGGTACGAGCAGTACTTC.

This clone is a singleton in its sample. The CDR3 region has the DNA TGTGCCAGTAACTCCCCTGAAGAGAGCAATCAGCCCCAGCATTTT. It codes for CASNSPEESNQPQHF. The chain links TRBV19 to TRBJ1-5, with no clear D. CDR3 size: 15 residues. Per germline, CDR1 LNHDA and CDR2 SQIVND (reference sequence). Trimming cost V 7 bases and J 1 base, with 14 bases left between them.

Details on this clone: At one of its ends the junction is not consistent with the germline gene, which may arise from a read error. The rearrangement links TRBV7-9 to TRBJ1-2; no definite D call. Germline V gene data show CDR1 as SEHNR and CDR2 as FQNEAQ (reference sequence). CDR3 length: 12 amino acids. The CDR3 bases are TGTTCCAGCGAGGAGGTGGACTATGGCTACACCTTC. Amino acid sequence: CSSEEVDYGYTF.

The chain links TRBV13 to TRBJ1-2; TRBD1 agrees at 7 bases. Trimming took 7 bases from V and 8 from J; bases not matched to a gene: 16. The CDR3 contains 15 residues. CDR1 is PRHDT, CDR2 FYEKMQ, per germline (reference sequence). The CDR3 region has the DNA TGTGCCAGCACCTTCAGCAGGGGGGTCATGGGGGGCTACACCTTC. Protein product: CASTFSRGVMGGYTF.

This chain links TRBV25-1 with TRBJ2-7, with 7 bases fitting TRBD1. There are 17 residues in the CDR3. The germline gives CDR1 MGHDK, CDR2 SYGVNS. V dropped 1 base and J dropped 4; count of bases not matched to a gene: 13. For the CDR3, the DNA is TGTGCCAGCAGTGAATTCCCCGACAGGGATTCAACTTACGAGCAGTACGTC. It encodes CASSEFPDRDSTYEQYV.

The rearrangement uses TRBV18 and TRBJ2-7; 11 bases line up with TRBD2. The CDR3 has 16 residues. Trimming cost V 1 base and J 2 bases; bases outside gene matches: 4. Germline CDR1 is KGHSH and CDR2 is LQKENI. The CDR3 is CASSPQETSGAYEQYF. In nucleotides, the CDR3 is TGTGCCAGCTCACCACAGGAGACTAGCGGGGCCTACGAGCAGTACTTC.

The chain combines TRBV19 with TRBJ1-2; tentative D call: TRBD1 (6 bases). Germline assignment: CDR1 LNHDA and CDR2 SQIVND (reference sequence). V shed 5 bases and J shed 3 bases, with 16 bases lying between them. This CDR3 is 15 amino acids long. The CDR3 loop is CASSDGQTGYYGYTF. DNA of the CDR3: TGTGCCAGTAGTGACGGGCAAACAGGGTACTATGGCTACACCTTC.

The chain employs TRBV6-1 and TRBJ1-6; 7 bases map to TRBD1. V was clipped by 4 bases and J by 4 bases; unmatched bases: 10. Germline CDR1 reads MNHNS; CDR2 reads SASEGT. The CDR3 covers 17 residues. CDR3 nucleotides: TGTGCCAGCAGTGGGACCGGGACAGAGATATATAATTCACCCCTCCACTTT. This translates into CASSGTGTEIYNSPLHF.

The CDR3 region has the DNA TGTGCCAGCAGCGGGGGGGGACGAGAGACCCAGTACTTC. Its protein is CASSGGGRETQYF. The chain couples TRBV9 to TRBJ2-5; 7 nucleotides agree with TRBD2. Germline V gene lookup returns CDR1 SGDLS and CDR2 YYNGEE. This CDR3 has 13 amino acids. The J segment lost 4 bases and the V segment lost 3 bases, leaving 3 bases of the junction unmatched.

The CDR3 spells CASSPGGLGNTIYF. In nucleotides, the CDR3 is TGTGCCAGCAGCCCAGGGGGTCTCGGAAACACCATATATTTT. The chain has TRBV5-5 and TRBJ1-3, with 7 nucleotides matching TRBD1. CDR1 is SGHKS, CDR2 YYEKEE, per germline (reference sequence). The CDR3 contains 14 residues. J gave up 4 bases and V 4 bases, and 5 bases lay outside the gene matches.

J is TRBJ2-6 and V is TRBV29-1; D not certain. Germline CDR1 SQVTM, CDR2 ANQGSEA. The V and J ends lost 1 base and 0 bases respectively, with 4 bases between them. The CDR3 is made up of 14 amino acids. The CDR3 DNA reads TGCAGCGTTGAAGCGGGCTCTGGGGCCAACGTCCTGACTTTC. Protein: CSVEAGSGANVLTF.